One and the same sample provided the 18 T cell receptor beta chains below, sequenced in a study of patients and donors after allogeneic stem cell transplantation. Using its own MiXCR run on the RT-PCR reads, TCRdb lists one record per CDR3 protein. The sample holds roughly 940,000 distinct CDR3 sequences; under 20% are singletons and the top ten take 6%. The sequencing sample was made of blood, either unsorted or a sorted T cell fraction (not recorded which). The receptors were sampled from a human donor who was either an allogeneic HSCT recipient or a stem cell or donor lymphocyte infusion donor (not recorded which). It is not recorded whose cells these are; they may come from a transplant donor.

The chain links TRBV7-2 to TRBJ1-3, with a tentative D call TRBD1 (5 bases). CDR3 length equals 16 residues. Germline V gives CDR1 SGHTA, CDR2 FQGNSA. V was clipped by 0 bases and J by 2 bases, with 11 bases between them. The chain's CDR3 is CASSLAGGGTGNTIYF. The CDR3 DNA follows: TGTGCCAGCAGCTTAGCAGGCGGGGGAACTGGAAACACCATATATTTT.

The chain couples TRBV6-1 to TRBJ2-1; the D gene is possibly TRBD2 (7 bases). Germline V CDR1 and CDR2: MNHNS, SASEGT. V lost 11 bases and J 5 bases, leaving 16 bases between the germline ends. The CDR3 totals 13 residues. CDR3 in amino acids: CASRRGGDNEQFF. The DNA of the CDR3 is TGTGCCTCCAGAAGGGGGGGGGACAATGAGCAGTTCTTC.

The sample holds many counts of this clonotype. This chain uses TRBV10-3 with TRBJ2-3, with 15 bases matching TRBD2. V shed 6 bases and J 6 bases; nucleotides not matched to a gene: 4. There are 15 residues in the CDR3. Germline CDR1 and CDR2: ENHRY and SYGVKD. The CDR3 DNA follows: TGTGCCATCAGCGGACTAGCGGGGGGGATGGATACGCAGTATTTT. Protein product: CAISGLAGGMDTQYF.

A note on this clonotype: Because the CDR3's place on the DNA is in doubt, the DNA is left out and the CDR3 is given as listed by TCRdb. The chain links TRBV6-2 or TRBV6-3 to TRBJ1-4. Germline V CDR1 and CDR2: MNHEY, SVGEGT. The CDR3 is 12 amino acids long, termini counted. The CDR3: CASSRGPENCFF.

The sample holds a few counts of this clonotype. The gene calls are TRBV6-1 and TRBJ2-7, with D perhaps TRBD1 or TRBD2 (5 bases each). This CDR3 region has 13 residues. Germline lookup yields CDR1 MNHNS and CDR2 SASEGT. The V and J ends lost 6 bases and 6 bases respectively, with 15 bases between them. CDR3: CASRLTGGPEQYF. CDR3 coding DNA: TGTGCCAGCAGACTAACTGGGGGACCCGAGCAGTACTTC.

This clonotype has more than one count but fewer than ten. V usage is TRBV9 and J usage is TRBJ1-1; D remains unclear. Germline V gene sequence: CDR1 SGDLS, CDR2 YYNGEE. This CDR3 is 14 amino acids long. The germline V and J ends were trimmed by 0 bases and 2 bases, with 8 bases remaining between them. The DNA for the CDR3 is TGTGCCAGCAGCGTAGGGCCGGCCAACACTGAAGCTTTCTTT. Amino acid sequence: CASSVGPANTEAFF.

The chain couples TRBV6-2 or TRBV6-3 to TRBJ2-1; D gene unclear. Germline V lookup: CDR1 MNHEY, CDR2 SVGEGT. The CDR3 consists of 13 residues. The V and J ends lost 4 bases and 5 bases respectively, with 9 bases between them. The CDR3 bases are TGTGCCAGCAGTTTGTACGGAGACAATGAGCAGTTCTTC. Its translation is CASSLYGDNEQFF.

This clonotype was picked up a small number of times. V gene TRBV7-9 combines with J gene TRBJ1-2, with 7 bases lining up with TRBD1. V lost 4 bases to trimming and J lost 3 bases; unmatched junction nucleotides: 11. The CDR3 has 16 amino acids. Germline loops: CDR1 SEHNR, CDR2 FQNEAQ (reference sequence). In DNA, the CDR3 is TGTGCCAGCAGCTCCACGACCTCCGGGACAGACTATGGCTACACCTTC. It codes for CASSSTTSGTDYGYTF.

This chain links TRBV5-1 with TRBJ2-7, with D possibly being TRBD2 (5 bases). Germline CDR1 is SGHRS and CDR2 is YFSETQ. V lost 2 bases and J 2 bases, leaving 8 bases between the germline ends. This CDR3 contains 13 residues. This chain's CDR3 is CASSFYGTYEQYF. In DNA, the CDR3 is TGCGCCAGCAGCTTCTACGGGACCTACGAGCAGTACTTC. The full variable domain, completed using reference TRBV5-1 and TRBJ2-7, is KAGVTQTPRYLIKTRGQQVTLSCSPISGHRSVSWYQQTPGQGLQFLFEYFSETQRNKGNFPGRFSGRQFSNSRSEMNVSTLELGDSALYLCASSFYGTYEQYFGPGTRLTVT.

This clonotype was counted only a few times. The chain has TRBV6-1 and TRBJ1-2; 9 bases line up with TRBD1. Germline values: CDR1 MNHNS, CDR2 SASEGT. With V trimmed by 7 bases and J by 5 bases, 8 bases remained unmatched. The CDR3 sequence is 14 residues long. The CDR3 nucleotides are TGTGCCAGCATATACAGGGGGCTGGGTTATGGCTACACCTTC. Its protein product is CASIYRGLGYGYTF.

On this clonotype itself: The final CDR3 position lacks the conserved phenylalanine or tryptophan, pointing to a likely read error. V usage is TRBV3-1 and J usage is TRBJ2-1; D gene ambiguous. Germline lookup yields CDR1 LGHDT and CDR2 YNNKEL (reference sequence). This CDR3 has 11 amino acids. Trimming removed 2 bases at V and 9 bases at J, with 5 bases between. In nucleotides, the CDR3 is TGTGCCAGCAGCCAATCCCGTGAGCAGTTCTCC. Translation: CASSQSREQFS.

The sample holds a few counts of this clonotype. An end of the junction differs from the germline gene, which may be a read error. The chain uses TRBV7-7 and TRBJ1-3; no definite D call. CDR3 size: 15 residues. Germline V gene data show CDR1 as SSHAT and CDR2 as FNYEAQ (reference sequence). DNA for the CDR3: TGTGCTAGCAGCGCCAGTCTAAATGGGGGAAACACCATATATTTT. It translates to CASSASLNGGNTIYF.

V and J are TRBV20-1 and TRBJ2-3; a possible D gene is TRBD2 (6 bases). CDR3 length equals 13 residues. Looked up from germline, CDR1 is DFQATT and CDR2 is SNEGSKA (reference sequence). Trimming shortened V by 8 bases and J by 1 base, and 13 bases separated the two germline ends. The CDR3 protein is CSWGVSGTDTQYF. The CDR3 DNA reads TGCAGTTGGGGGGTTAGTGGCACAGATACGCAGTATTTT.

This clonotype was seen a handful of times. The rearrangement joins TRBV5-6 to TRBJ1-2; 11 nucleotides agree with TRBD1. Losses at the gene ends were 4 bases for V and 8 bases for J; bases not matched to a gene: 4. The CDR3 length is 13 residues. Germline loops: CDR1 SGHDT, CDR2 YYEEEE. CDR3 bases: TGTGCCAGCAGCCCGGGACAGGGGGTAGGCTACACCTTC. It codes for CASSPGQGVGYTF.

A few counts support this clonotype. The CDR3 bases are TGTGCCAGCAGTTTCCAGCCGAATGGCTACACCTTC. Translation: CASSFQPNGYTF. The gene calls are TRBV12-3 or TRBV12-4 and TRBJ1-2; D uncertain. The CDR3 runs 12 residues. The ends were cut back, 3 bases at V and 6 bases at J, with 8 bases in the middle.

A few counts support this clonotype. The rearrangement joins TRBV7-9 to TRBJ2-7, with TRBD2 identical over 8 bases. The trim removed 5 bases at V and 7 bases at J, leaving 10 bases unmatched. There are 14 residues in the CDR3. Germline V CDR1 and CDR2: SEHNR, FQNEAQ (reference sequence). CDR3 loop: CASSLTRGRSEQYF. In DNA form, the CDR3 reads TGTGCCAGCAGCCTGACACGCGGGAGGAGTGAGCAGTACTTC.

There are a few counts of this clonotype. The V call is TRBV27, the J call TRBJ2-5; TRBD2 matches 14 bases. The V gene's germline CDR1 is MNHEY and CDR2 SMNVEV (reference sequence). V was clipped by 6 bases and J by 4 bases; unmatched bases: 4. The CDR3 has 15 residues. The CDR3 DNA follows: TGTGCCAGCAGATCAGGACTAGCGGGAGGAGAGACCCAGTACTTC. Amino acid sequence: CASRSGLAGGETQYF.

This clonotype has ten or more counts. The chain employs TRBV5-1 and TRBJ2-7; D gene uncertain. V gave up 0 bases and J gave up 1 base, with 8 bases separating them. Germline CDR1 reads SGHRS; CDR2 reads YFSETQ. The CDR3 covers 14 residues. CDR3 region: CASSLGLGSYEQYF. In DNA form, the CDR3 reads TGCGCCAGCAGCTTGGGGCTCGGGTCCTACGAGCAGTACTTC.